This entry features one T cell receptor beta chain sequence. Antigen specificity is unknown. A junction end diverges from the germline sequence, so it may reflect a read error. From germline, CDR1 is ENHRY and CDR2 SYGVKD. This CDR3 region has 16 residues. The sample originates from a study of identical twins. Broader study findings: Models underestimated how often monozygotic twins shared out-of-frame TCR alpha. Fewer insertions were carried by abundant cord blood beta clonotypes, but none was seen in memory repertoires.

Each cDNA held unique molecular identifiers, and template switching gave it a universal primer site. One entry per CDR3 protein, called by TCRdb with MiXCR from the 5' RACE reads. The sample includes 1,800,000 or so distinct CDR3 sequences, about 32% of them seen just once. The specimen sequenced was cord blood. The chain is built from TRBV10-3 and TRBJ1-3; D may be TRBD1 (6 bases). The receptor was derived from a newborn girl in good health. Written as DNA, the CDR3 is TGTGCCGTCAGTGAGAATGTGGGGGGCGCAGGAAACACCATATATTTT. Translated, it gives CAVSENVGGAGNTIYF.